This T cell receptor (beta chain) was sequenced in a study of untreated major depressive disorder. General study results and limits: TRBV05-01 (Vbeta 5.1) usage was higher in CD4+ T cells of depressed patients than controls.

The CDR3 has 13 residues. Per germline, CDR1 MDHEN and CDR2 SYDVKM. Trimming stripped 8 bases from V and 5 bases from J, with 13 bases between. Every depressed patient was matched in pairs with a non-depressed control on sex, age, current smoking status and body mass index. Here immunoSEQ multiplex PCR was the method, and the copy in TCRdb shows in-frame clones only, minus some. This table has about 25,000 clones, over 80% appearing once. As to this clone: The antigen is unknown.

The sequence was collected from a woman in her twenties or thirties with major depressive disorder. The chain uses TRBV28 and TRBJ2-1, with D perhaps matching TRBD2 (6 bases). The material sequenced was CD4+ T cells from PBMCs. The CDR3 DNA is TGTGCCAGCGCCGGGACTCCTAACAATGAGCAGTTCTTC. This encodes CASAGTPNNEQFF.